One and the same sample provided the 14 T cell receptor beta chains below, sequenced in a study of control samples from healthy donors and cancer patients. Only in-frame clones appear in the TCRdb table, and some are missing; sequencing was by immunoSEQ multiplex PCR. Of some 130,000 clones in the sample, 80% to 95% are singletons; the top ten hold 2% to 2.5%. Material for sequencing was blood. These receptors all come from a woman aged 45-60 years in good health.

V and J are TRBV6-1 and TRBJ2-4; no reliable D call. Germline lookup yields CDR1 MNHNS and CDR2 SASEGT. The CDR3 has 12 residues. Deletions cut 1 base from V and 7 bases from J, with 5 bases between. Written as DNA, the CDR3 is TGTGCCAGCAGTGAAGGGCTGAACATTCAGTACTTC. The encoded protein is CASSEGLNIQYF.

V is TRBV6-5 and J is TRBJ1-1; D gene uncertain. The CDR3 covers 11 residues. Germline CDR1 is MNHEY and CDR2 is SVGAGI. Trimming removed 6 bases from V and 0 bases from J, with 2 bases in between. The CDR3, as DNA: TGTGCCAGCAGAATGAACACTGAAGCTTTCTTT. Protein sequence: CASRMNTEAFF.

This sequence joins TRBV29-1 and TRBJ1-3; TRBD1 might be the D (6 bases). Germline V gene sequence: CDR1 SQVTM, CDR2 ANQGSEA. V lost 6 bases, J lost 9 bases, and 15 bases lay in between. The CDR3 spans 12 residues. CDR3 coding DNA: TGCAGCGTGGAACAGGGAGGAGGCACCATATATTTT. Protein product: CSVEQGGGTIYF.

The CDR3 spells CSVIPPPGVNEQFF. In nucleotides, the CDR3 is TGCAGCGTGATCCCCCCCCCAGGGGTCAATGAGCAGTTCTTC. The V and J genes are TRBV29-1 and TRBJ2-1, with TRBD1 as a possible D gene (6 bases). Germline V gene lookup returns CDR1 SQVTM and CDR2 ANQGSEA. Between the trimmed V and J ends, which lost 6 bases and 6 bases, there was a span of 18 bases. This CDR3 is built from 14 residues.

This chain connects TRBV3-1 (or the pseudogene TRBV3-2) to TRBJ1-1; D ambiguous. Deletions cut 2 bases from V and 2 bases from J, with 9 bases between. Germline V gives CDR1 LGHDT, CDR2 YNNKEL (reference sequence). The CDR3 runs 14 residues. The chain's CDR3 is CASSQLSSNTEAFF. The CDR3 DNA reads TGTGCCAGCAGCCAATTATCATCAAACACTGAAGCTTTCTTT.

The rearrangement links TRBV6-5 to TRBJ1-2, with TRBD1 as a possible D gene (5 bases). The CDR3 is made up of 14 amino acids. Deletions cut 5 bases from V and 4 bases from J, with 14 bases between. Per germline, CDR1 MNHEY and CDR2 SVGAGI. In DNA, the CDR3 is TGTGCCAGCAGTCCTACCGGGACGGCCTATGGCTACACCTTC. Its protein product is CASSPTGTAYGYTF.

V usage is TRBV6-6 and J usage is TRBJ2-2, with D hard to call. Germline CDR1 MNHNY, CDR2 SVGAGI (reference sequence). The CDR3 contains 15 residues. V shed 6 bases and J shed 3 bases, with 14 bases lying between them. The CDR3 DNA follows: TGTGCCAGCAGGACGGCGGCTGGCCACACCGGGGAGCTGTTTTTT. This encodes CASRTAAGHTGELFF.

The chain carries TRBV12-3 or TRBV12-4 and TRBJ2-7; D is unresolved. This CDR3 has 11 amino acids. Trimming shortened V by 8 bases and J by 9 bases, and 14 bases separated the two germline ends. The CDR3 spells CASSKDLGQYF. CDR3 nucleotides: TGTGCCAGCTCGAAGGACCTAGGGCAGTACTTC.

A word on this clone: Relative to the germline gene, one junction end is altered; a read error may explain this. This chain joins TRBV7-7 and TRBJ2-2; TRBD2 matches 12 bases. The CDR3 contains 16 residues. Germline V lookup: CDR1 SSHAT, CDR2 FNYEAQ (reference sequence). CDR3: CASSVGLAGNTGELFF. DNA of the CDR3: TGTGCTAGCAGCGTGGGACTAGCGGGGAACACCGGGGAGCTGTTTTTT. Full variable domain (remainder filled in from reference TRBV7-7 and TRBJ2-2): GAGVSQSPRYKVTKRGQDVTLRCDPISSHATLYWYQQALGQGPEFLTYFNYEAQPDKSGLPSDRFSAERPEGSISTLTIQRTEQRDSAMYRCASSVGLAGNTGELFFGEGSRLTVL.

V and J are TRBV6-1 and TRBJ2-5; D might be TRBD2 (6 bases). V dropped 0 bases and J dropped 3 bases, with 8 bases sitting between them. CDR1 and CDR2 from the germline V gene are MNHNS and SASEGT. This CDR3 region has 14 residues. CDR3 nucleotide sequence: TGTGCCAGCAGTGAAGCGGGCGGGAAAGAGACCCAGTACTTC. Translated: CASSEAGGKETQYF.

This rearrangement joins TRBV18 to TRBJ1-2; a weak D match, TRBD1 (5 bases). The CDR3 is made up of 13 amino acids. The V end was cut by 5 bases, the J end by 3 bases, with 10 bases between. CDR1 and CDR2 from the germline V gene are KGHSH and LQKENI. The CDR3 sequence: CASSADRYYGYTF. Here the CDR3 DNA reads TGTGCCAGCTCAGCAGACAGATACTATGGCTACACCTTC.

V usage is TRBV28 and J usage is TRBJ2-7, with D uncertain. Between the trimmed V and J ends, which lost 6 bases and 6 bases, there was a span of 9 bases. Germline values: CDR1 MDHEN, CDR2 SYDVKM. The CDR3 extends over 11 amino acids. The DNA of the CDR3 is TGTGCCAGCAGAAATGGCCTCGAGCAGTACTTC. Protein: CASRNGLEQYF.

The chain employs TRBV5-1 and TRBJ1-4, with D possibly being TRBD1 (6 bases). The CDR3 covers 14 residues. Germline V gives CDR1 SGHRS, CDR2 YFSETQ. V was shortened by 2 bases and J by 2 bases, with 7 bases between the two germline ends. The CDR3 nucleotides are TGCGCCAGCAGCTTTCAGGGGACTAATGAAAAACTGTTTTTT. This codes for CASSFQGTNEKLFF.

This chain uses TRBV27 with TRBJ1-6; TRBD1 is a possible D gene (5 bases). Trimming took 2 bases from V and 5 from J, leaving 7 bases between them. CDR3 length: 14 residues. Germline-derived CDR1 and CDR2 are MNHEY and SMNVEV (reference sequence). Here the CDR3 reads CASSLDSNNSPLHF. The CDR3 DNA sequence: TGTGCCAGCAGTTTAGACAGCAATAATTCACCCCTCCACTTT.